This T cell receptor (beta chain) derives from a study of tissue T cells after allogeneic stem cell transplantation. V lost 5 bases and J lost 0; bases outside the gene matches: 4. Germline V lookup: CDR1 NSHNY, CDR2 SYGAGN. CDR3 length: 15 amino acids. With regard to this clone: The genes and germline here are from mouse. The CDR3 end is not reached by the read, which stops 1 residue before it; the germline J gene fills it in.

Profiling relied on immunoSEQ multiplex PCR, and the TCRdb table lists in-frame clones only, not all of them. The data hold about 48,000 clones, with roughly 73% observed a single time. The sample taken for sequencing was sorted cells pooled from one or two spleens. The sequence derives from a pool of C57BL/6 mice in good health. The V call is TRBV13-1, the J call TRBJ2-4; 9 bases are a match to TRBD2. CDR3: CASRGTGPSQNTLYF. The sequenced CDR3 bases are TGTGCCAGCAGGGGGACTGGGCCTAGTCAAAACACCTTGTAC.